This section outlines one TCR beta chain sequence together with its context. Clones were sequenced by immunoSEQ multiplex PCR, and TCRdb holds only the in-frame ones, with some missing. In the table there are approximately 2.1 million clones, approximately 95% of which are singletons. Germline CDR1 reads MDHEN; CDR2 reads SYDVKM. V shed 6 bases and J shed 11 bases, with 13 bases lying between them. The CDR3 loop spans 11 amino acids. Donors comprised healthy HIV-negative adults lacking recent acute infections or vaccinations. The entry originates in a study of shared clonotypes between healthy human individuals.

The V and J genes are TRBV28 and TRBJ1-1, with D possibly being TRBD1 (6 bases). The material sequenced was naive CD4+ T cells from PBMCs. Indicated subset: CD45RA+ positively selected. The TCR originated in a man between 18 and 35 years old in good health. Some clones in this sample may be carry-over from other donors' samples. The CDR3: CASSTDRRAFF. CDR3 DNA sequence: TGTGCCAGCAGCACAGACAGGCGGGCTTTCTTT.